The 32 T cell receptor beta chains reported below all come from one sample, sequenced in a study of T cells in localized non-small cell lung cancer. Assay: immunoSEQ multiplex PCR; the TCRdb copy retains only in-frame clones and omits some. Here the sample spans 760 or so clones, 34% being singletons. The source was normal lung tissue next to the tumor, collected before any cancer treatment. These receptors were collected from a male donor at least 60 years old with stage II lung adenocarcinoma.

This clone showed up just a few times. The rearrangement links TRBV9 to TRBJ1-5; 8 bases map to TRBD1. Trimming at V came to 0 bases and at J to 4 bases, leaving 6 bases not matched to a gene. This CDR3 has 16 amino acids. Germline CDR1 and CDR2: SGDLS and YYNGEE. CDR3 protein: CASSVGGDRRNQPQHF. CDR3 DNA: TGTGCCAGCAGCGTAGGAGGGGACAGGCGAAATCAGCCCCAGCATTTT.

This clone was recorded only once. The CDR3, as DNA: TGTGCCTGGAAAACAGGGGTTAATGAGCAGTTCTTC. Its translation: CAWKTGVNEQFF. J is TRBJ2-1 and V is TRBV30; 7 bases align to TRBD1. CDR1 GTSNPN and CDR2 SVGIG come from the germline V gene (reference sequence). CDR3 length: 12 amino acids. J gave up 7 bases and V 4 bases, and 4 bases lay outside the gene matches.

This clone has a single count. V usage is TRBV19 and J usage is TRBJ1-5; TRBD1 might be the D (6 bases). The V and J ends lost 5 bases and 2 bases respectively, with 16 bases between them. The length of the CDR3 is 16 residues. From germline, CDR1 is LNHDA and CDR2 SQIVND (reference sequence). DNA of the CDR3: TGTGCCAGTAGTTCCAAGACGGGGGGGCGCAATCAGCCCCAGCATTTT. Translation gives CASSSKTGGRNQPQHF.

This clone was seen a few times. The DNA for the CDR3 is TGTGCCAGCAACTTGAGTGTTGGGGCCAACGTCCTGACTTTC. Translation gives CASNLSVGANVLTF. V is TRBV11-3 and J is TRBJ2-6, with D unclear. Per germline, CDR1 SGHNT and CDR2 YENEEA. The CDR3 consists of 14 residues. Trimming took 7 bases from V and 3 from J, leaving 10 bases between them.

This clone was seen a handful of times. This chain links TRBV11-3 with TRBJ2-6, with 8 bases lining up with TRBD2. The CDR3 contains 15 residues. V shed 5 bases and J 3 bases; nucleotides not matched to a gene: 3. Germline V lookup: CDR1 SGHNT, CDR2 YENEEA. The CDR3 nucleotides read TGTGCCAGCAGCCCGGGAGGGGGTGGGGCCAACGTCCTGACTTTC. This gives the protein CASSPGGGGANVLTF.

The CDR3 reads CASRRTGVYNEQFF. For the CDR3, the DNA is TGTGCCAGCAGGCGGACAGGGGTCTACAATGAGCAGTTCTTC. J is TRBJ2-1 and V is TRBV28, with 9 positions matching TRBD1. In germline, CDR1 is MDHEN, CDR2 SYDVKM. The CDR3 consists of 14 residues. V lost 6 bases, J lost 3 bases, and 3 bases stayed unmatched.

In regard to this clone: A base in the sequence is ambiguous or unread; the matching residue is shown as X. The rearrangement uses TRBV16 and TRBJ1-2; D uncertain. In germline, CDR1 is KGHSY, CDR2 FQNENV. The CDR3 is 15 residues long. V lost 1 base and J 4 bases, leaving 13 bases between the germline ends. DNA for the CDR3: TGTGCCAGCAGCCAATTTGTARGGGCTGCCTATGGCTACACCTTC. The encoded protein is CASSQFVXAAYGYTF.

The gene calls are TRBV28 and TRBJ1-4; maybe TRBD1 (5 bases). V was clipped by 4 bases and J by 5 bases, with 14 bases between them. Germline V gene lookup returns CDR1 MDHEN and CDR2 SYDVKM. The CDR3 loop spans 15 amino acids. This chain's CDR3 is CASSSPGTGNEKLFF. DNA for the CDR3: TGTGCCAGCAGTTCCCCCGGGACGGGGAATGAAAAACTGTTTTTT.

This clone turned up a few times. The chain has TRBV9 and TRBJ2-1; 7 bases align to TRBD2. Losses at the gene ends were 0 bases for V and 4 bases for J; bases not matched to a gene: 7. The CDR3 runs to 16 residues. In germline, CDR1 is SGDLS, CDR2 YYNGEE. CDR3 DNA: TGTGCCAGCAGCGTAGTTCAGCGGGATTCTTACAATGAGCAGTTCTTC. This translates into CASSVVQRDSYNEQFF.

This clone was seen only a few times. The chain is built from TRBV27 and TRBJ2-3; 7 bases map to TRBD2. Per the germline V gene, CDR1 is MNHEY and CDR2 is SMNVEV (reference sequence). The CDR3 has 14 residues. V shed 6 bases, J shed 1 base, and the junction held 4 bases outside the gene matches. This CDR3 is CASSRTSGTDTQYF. CDR3 DNA: TGTGCCAGCAGCAGAACTAGCGGCACAGATACGCAGTATTTT.

The chain uses TRBV19 and TRBJ2-2; 12 bases are a match to TRBD2. There are 16 residues in the CDR3. In germline, CDR1 is LNHDA, CDR2 SQIVND (reference sequence). J gave up 6 bases and V 4 bases, and 6 bases lay outside the gene matches. In DNA, the CDR3 is TGTGCCAGTAGTACCCCTAGCGGGAGGGCCCCCGGGGAGCTGTTTTTT. Its protein is CASSTPSGRAPGELFF.

The V and J genes are TRBV30 and TRBJ2-1; 11 bases align to TRBD2. The CDR3 extends over 15 amino acids. The ends lost 2 bases at V and 3 bases at J; junction bases unmatched: 3. Germline V gene data show CDR1 as GTSNPN and CDR2 as SVGIG (reference sequence). The chain's CDR3 is CAWSRLAGSYNEQFF. For the CDR3, the DNA is TGTGCCTGGAGTCGACTAGCGGGAAGCTACAATGAGCAGTTCTTC.

This clone was seen only a few times. The V gene is TRBV6-8, the J gene TRBJ2-1; 10 bases align to TRBD2. The CDR3 contains 17 residues. Germline lookup yields CDR1 MNHGY and CDR2 SAAAGT. With 2 bases clipped from V and 0 bases from J, the junction kept 4 bases outside the gene matches. CDR3 sequence (DNA): TGTGCCAGCAGTTACCGGCCTAGCGGGAGCTCCTACAATGAGCAGTTCTTC. Translating gives CASSYRPSGSSYNEQFF.

V usage is TRBV14 and J usage is TRBJ2-7, with D possibly matching TRBD2 (6 bases). The CDR3 extends over 13 amino acids. Per the germline V gene, CDR1 is SGHDN and CDR2 is FVKESK. V lost 5 bases to trimming and J lost 6 bases, with 14 bases between them. The CDR3 reads CASSSSWGGEQYF. CDR3 DNA: TGTGCCAGCAGCTCCTCTTGGGGAGGCGAGCAGTACTTC. The full variable domain, in which reference TRBV14 and TRBJ2-7 provide the parts outside the CDR3, is EAGVTQFPSHSVIEKGQTVTLRCDPISGHDNLYWYRRVMGKEIKFLLHFVKESKQDESGMPNNRFLAERTGGTYSTLKVQPAELEDSGVYFCASSSSWGGEQYFGPGTRLTVT.

This clone showed up just a few times. The chain joins TRBV6-8 to TRBJ1-2, with 10 bases fitting TRBD1. The V and J ends lost 6 bases and 7 bases, in that order; junction bases with no gene match: 5. Per the germline V gene, CDR1 is MNHGY and CDR2 is SAAAGT. There are 13 residues in the CDR3. In nucleotides, the CDR3 is TGTGCCAGCAGCCCGGGACAGGGGCTTGGCTACACCTTC. This codes for CASSPGQGLGYTF.

This clone was seen only once. The V and J genes are TRBV15 and TRBJ2-1; the D gene is possibly TRBD2 (6 bases). Germline assignment: CDR1 LNHNV and CDR2 YYDKDF (reference sequence). Deletions cut 6 bases from V and 4 bases from J, with 19 bases between. The CDR3 has 16 residues. The CDR3 reads CATSFNSGWGYNEQFF. The CDR3 coding sequence is TGTGCCACCAGTTTTAATAGCGGTTGGGGATACAATGAGCAGTTCTTC.

This rearrangement joins TRBV5-1 to TRBJ2-1; possible D gene TRBD2, 6 bases. Germline V gene lookup returns CDR1 SGHRS and CDR2 YFSETQ. V was clipped by 0 bases and J by 3 bases, with 10 bases between them. The CDR3 runs to 15 residues. The CDR3 spells CASSLAWRDYNEQFF. The CDR3 DNA reads TGCGCCAGCAGCTTGGCTTGGCGGGACTACAATGAGCAGTTCTTC.

In its sample, this clone was seen a few times. The chain recombines TRBV28 with TRBJ1-4; no reliable D call. Germline loops: CDR1 MDHEN, CDR2 SYDVKM. CDR3 length: 14 amino acids. V was shortened by 6 bases and J by 6 bases, with 14 bases between the two germline ends. CDR3 region: CASRSTSLHEKLFF. The DNA of the CDR3 is TGTGCCAGCAGGTCGACATCTTTGCATGAAAAACTGTTTTTT.

This clone is large by share. The chain has TRBV11-3 and TRBJ2-7; D is perhaps TRBD2 (6 bases). V lost 4 bases to trimming and J lost 3 bases, with 13 bases between them. The CDR3 totals 14 residues. Germline CDR1 and CDR2: SGHNT and YENEEA. CDR3 nucleotide sequence: TGTGCCAGCAGCTCCGGGGGTGTGGGCTACGAGCAGTACTTC. Translation: CASSSGGVGYEQYF.

The chain couples TRBV19 to TRBJ1-1; TRBD1 matches at 8 bases. This CDR3 is built from 15 residues. With V trimmed by 6 bases and J by 4 bases, 10 bases remained unmatched. Per the germline V gene, CDR1 is LNHDA and CDR2 is SQIVND (reference sequence). CDR3 region: CASRLKADRGTEAFF. For the CDR3, the DNA is TGTGCCAGTAGGCTAAAAGCTGACAGGGGCACTGAAGCTTTCTTT.

This clone has just a few counts. The chain is built from TRBV29-1 and TRBJ2-1; 8 bases align to TRBD2. The germline V gene has CDR1 SQVTM and CDR2 ANQGSEA. This CDR3 has 13 amino acids. The junction had 2 bases not matched to a gene; V was cut back by 4 bases and J by 3 bases. CDR3 sequence: CSVGTSGYNEQFF. The CDR3 DNA sequence: TGCAGCGTTGGAACTAGCGGCTACAATGAGCAGTTCTTC.

The sample holds a few counts of this clone. V usage is TRBV30 and J usage is TRBJ1-1; no clear D gene. The V gene's germline CDR1 is GTSNPN and CDR2 SVGIG (reference sequence). The CDR3 totals 13 residues. Trimming took off 1 base at V and 0 bases at J, with 6 bases between the two ends. The CDR3, as DNA: TGTGCCTGGAGTGCCCCCTTGAACACTGAAGCTTTCTTT. Protein product: CAWSAPLNTEAFF.

The chain uses TRBV30 and TRBJ1-1; D unclear. This CDR3 region has 13 residues. V was cut by 2 bases and J by 3 bases, with 10 bases left in between. Per germline, CDR1 GTSNPN and CDR2 SVGIG (reference sequence). The CDR3 region is CAWSHGEDTEAFF. In nucleotides, the CDR3 is TGTGCCTGGAGTCACGGTGAGGACACTGAAGCTTTCTTT.

V gene TRBV15 combines with J gene TRBJ2-7; the match to TRBD1 covers 7 bases. Germline trimming cut 4 bases from V and 7 bases from J; bases unmatched to any gene: 10. The germline CDR1 and CDR2 sequences are LNHNV and YYDKDF (reference sequence). This CDR3 comprises 14 residues. CDR3: CATSTRTTGREQYF. Written as DNA, the CDR3 is TGTGCCACCAGCACACGAACGACAGGGAGAGAGCAGTACTTC.

This chain joins TRBV25-1 and TRBJ2-2; D is uncertain. Trimming shortened V by 1 base and J by 5 bases, and 8 bases separated the two germline ends. Germline CDR1 reads MGHDK; CDR2 reads SYGVNS. The CDR3 runs to 14 residues. This chain's CDR3 is CASSESAYTGELFF. Here the CDR3 DNA reads TGTGCCAGCAGTGAATCTGCGTATACCGGGGAGCTGTTTTTT.

This clone was detected a few times. J is TRBJ2-3 and V is TRBV6-8, with 15 nucleotides matching TRBD2. CDR1 is MNHGY and CDR2 is SAAAGT in the germline V gene. Trimming at V came to 8 bases and at J to 3 bases, leaving 9 bases not matched to a gene. The CDR3 is 17 residues long. The CDR3 nucleotides read TGTGCCAGCGGTCAGGGACTAGCGGGAGGCGGGACAGATACGCAGTATTTT. Translation: CASGQGLAGGGTDTQYF.

V is TRBV6-7 and J is TRBJ1-1; the D is unclear. TRBV6-7 is sorted into the ORF group, with uncertain function. The CDR3 loop spans 14 amino acids. Trimming took off 5 bases at V and 0 bases at J, with 10 bases between the two ends. The CDR3 DNA sequence: TGTGCCAGCAGTCCCGACCTCATGAACACTGAAGCTTTCTTT. It is translated as CASSPDLMNTEAFF.

This clone occurred a few times. The V and J genes are TRBV6-8 and TRBJ2-2, with D tentatively TRBD2 (6 bases). CDR3 size: 12 residues. V gave up 8 bases and J gave up 6 bases, with 10 bases separating them. CDR1 MNHGY and CDR2 SAAAGT come from the germline V gene. CDR3 region: CASRDLPGELFF. CDR3 coding DNA: TGTGCCAGCCGGGACTTACCCGGGGAGCTGTTTTTT.

The chain is built from TRBV28 and TRBJ1-2; weak D call: TRBD1 (5 bases). In germline, CDR1 is MDHEN, CDR2 SYDVKM. There are 14 residues in the CDR3. V lost 7 bases and J lost 5, with 17 bases in between. CDR3 DNA sequence: TGTGCCAGCAACGCACCGGGGCAGGGTTATGGCTACACCTTC. Its protein is CASNAPGQGYGYTF.

The rearrangement uses TRBV29-1 and TRBJ2-1, with D possibly TRBD1 on 5 matching bases. Germline V gene lookup returns CDR1 SQVTM and CDR2 ANQGSEA. Deletions cut 6 bases from V and 10 bases from J, with 16 bases between. CDR3 length: 12 amino acids. The CDR3 sequence is CSVLMTAIEQFF. As DNA, the CDR3 is TGCAGCGTCCTCATGACAGCCATCGAGCAGTTCTTC.

This CDR3 reads CASSQQGRYNEQFF. Here the CDR3 DNA reads TGTGCCAGCAGCCAACAGGGTCGGTACAATGAGCAGTTCTTC. V and J are TRBV14 and TRBJ2-1; D may be TRBD1 (5 bases). CDR1 SGHDN and CDR2 FVKESK come from the germline V gene. Trimming removed 2 bases at V and 4 bases at J, with 9 bases between. The CDR3 is made up of 14 amino acids.

This chain joins TRBV6-7 and TRBJ2-7; no clear D. TRBV6-7 is an ORF for which the function is uncertain. CDR3 length: 13 residues. V shed 6 bases and J shed 5 bases, with 14 bases lying between them. CDR3 nucleotides: TGTGCCAGCAGCGGCCGAGCTGGTGACGAGCAGTACTTC. Translation: CASSGRAGDEQYF.